This T cell receptor beta chain was captured by sequencing in a study of CD8 T cells in Susac syndrome. Reverse transcription of roughly 0.5 to 1 ug RNA was carried out with random hexamers. An immunoSEQ multiplex PCR amplified TCR beta CDR3 over 54 Vbeta and 13 Jbeta. One entry per CDR3 protein, called by TCRdb with MiXCR from the immunoSEQ multiplex PCR reads. In the table there are 350,000 to 550,000 distinct CDR3 sequences, 75% to 90% of which are singletons. The V and J ends lost 3 bases and 0 bases respectively, with 9 bases between them. CDR3 length equals 13 residues. Looked up from germline, CDR1 is SQVTM and CDR2 is ANQGSEA.

V gene TRBV29-1 combines with J gene TRBJ2-7; tentatively, D is TRBD1 or TRBD2 (5 bases each). The sequencing input was CD8+ T cells from PBMCs. This receptor was obtained from a human donor with multiple sclerosis. Here the CDR3 DNA reads TGCAGCGTTGAGGGGGACGACTCCTACGAGCAGTACTTC. It translates to CSVEGDDSYEQYF.